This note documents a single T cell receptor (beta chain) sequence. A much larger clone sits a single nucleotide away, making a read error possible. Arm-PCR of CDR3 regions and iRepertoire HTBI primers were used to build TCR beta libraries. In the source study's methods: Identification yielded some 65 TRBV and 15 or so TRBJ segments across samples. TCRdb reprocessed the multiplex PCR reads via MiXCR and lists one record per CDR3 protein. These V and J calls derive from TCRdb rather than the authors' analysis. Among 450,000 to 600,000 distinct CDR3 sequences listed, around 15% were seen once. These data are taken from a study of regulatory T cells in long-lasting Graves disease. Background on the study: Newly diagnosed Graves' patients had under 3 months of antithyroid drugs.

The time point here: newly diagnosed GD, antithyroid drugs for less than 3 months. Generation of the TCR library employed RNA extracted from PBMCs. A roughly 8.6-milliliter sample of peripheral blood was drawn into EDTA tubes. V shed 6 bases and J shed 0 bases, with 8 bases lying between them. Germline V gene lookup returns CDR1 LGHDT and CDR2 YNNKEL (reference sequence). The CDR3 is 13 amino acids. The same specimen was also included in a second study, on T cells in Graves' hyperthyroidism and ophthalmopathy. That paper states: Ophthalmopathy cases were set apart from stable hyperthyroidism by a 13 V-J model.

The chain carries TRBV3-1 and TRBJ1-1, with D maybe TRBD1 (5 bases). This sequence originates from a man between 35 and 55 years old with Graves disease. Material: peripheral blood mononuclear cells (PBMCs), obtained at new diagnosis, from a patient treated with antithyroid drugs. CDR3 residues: CASSRQLNTEAFF. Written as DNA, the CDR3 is TGTGCCAGCAGTAGACAGTTGAACACTGAAGCTTTCTTT.